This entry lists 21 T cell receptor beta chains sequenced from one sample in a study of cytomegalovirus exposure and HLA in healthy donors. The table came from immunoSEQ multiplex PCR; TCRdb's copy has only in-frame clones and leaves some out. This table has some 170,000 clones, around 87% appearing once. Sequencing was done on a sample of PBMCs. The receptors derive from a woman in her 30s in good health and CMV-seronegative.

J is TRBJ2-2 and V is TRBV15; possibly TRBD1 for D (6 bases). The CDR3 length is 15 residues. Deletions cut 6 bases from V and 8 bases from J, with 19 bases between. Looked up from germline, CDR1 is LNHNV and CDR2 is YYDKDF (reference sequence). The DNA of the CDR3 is TGTGCCACCAGGGTTACAGGGTTAAAAATGGGGGAGCTGTTTTTT. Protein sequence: CATRVTGLKMGELFF.

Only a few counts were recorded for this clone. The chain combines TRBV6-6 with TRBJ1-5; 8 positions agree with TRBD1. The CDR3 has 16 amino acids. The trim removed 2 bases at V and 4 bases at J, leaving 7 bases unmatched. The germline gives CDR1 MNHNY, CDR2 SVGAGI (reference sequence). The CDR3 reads CASSYGTGKGNQPQHF. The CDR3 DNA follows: TGTGCCAGCAGTTACGGGACAGGCAAGGGGAATCAGCCCCAGCATTTT.

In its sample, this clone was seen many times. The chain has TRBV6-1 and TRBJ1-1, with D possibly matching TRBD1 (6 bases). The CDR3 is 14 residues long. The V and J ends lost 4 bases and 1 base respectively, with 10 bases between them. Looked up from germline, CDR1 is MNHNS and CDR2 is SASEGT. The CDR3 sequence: CASSASTGNTEAFF. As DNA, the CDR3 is TGTGCCAGCAGTGCTTCGACAGGGAACACTGAAGCTTTCTTT.

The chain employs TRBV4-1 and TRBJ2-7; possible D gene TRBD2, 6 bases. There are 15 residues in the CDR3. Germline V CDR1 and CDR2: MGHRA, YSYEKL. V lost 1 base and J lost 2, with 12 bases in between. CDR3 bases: TGCGCCAGCAGCCAAGGCCAGGACTACGCCTACGAGCAGTACTTC. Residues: CASSQGQDYAYEQYF.

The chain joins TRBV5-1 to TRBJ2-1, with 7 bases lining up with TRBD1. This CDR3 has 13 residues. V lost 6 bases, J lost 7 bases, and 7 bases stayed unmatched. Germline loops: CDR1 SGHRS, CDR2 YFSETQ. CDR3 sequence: CASNKGAGNEQFF. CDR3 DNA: TGCGCCAGCAATAAGGGGGCCGGAAATGAGCAGTTCTTC.

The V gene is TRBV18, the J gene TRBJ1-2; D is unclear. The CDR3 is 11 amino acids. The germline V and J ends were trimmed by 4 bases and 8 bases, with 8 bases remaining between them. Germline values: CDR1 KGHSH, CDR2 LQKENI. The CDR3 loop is CASSQGEGYTF. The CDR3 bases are TGTGCCAGCTCACAGGGAGAAGGCTACACCTTC. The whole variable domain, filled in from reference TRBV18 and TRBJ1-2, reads NAGVMQNPRHLVRRRGQEARLRCSPMKGHSHVYWYRQLPEEGLKFMVYLQKENIIDESGMPKERFSAEFPKEGPSILRIQQVVRGDSAAYFCASSQGEGYTFGSGTRLTVV.

The CDR3 loop is CASSTWEGVGEQYF. As DNA, the CDR3 is TGTGCCAGTAGTACCTGGGAAGGGGTAGGGGAGCAGTACTTC. The V call is TRBV19, the J call TRBJ2-7; D possibly corresponds to TRBD1 (5 bases). V was shortened by 4 bases and J by 7 bases, with 17 bases between the two germline ends. CDR1 LNHDA and CDR2 SQIVND come from the germline V gene (reference sequence). This CDR3 is built from 14 residues. The whole variable domain, filled in from reference TRBV19 and TRBJ2-7, reads DGGITQSPKYLFRKEGQNVTLSCEQNLNHDAMYWYRQDPGQGLRLIYYSQIVNDFQKGDIAEGYSVSREKKESFPLTVTSAQKNPTAFYLCASSTWEGVGEQYFGPGTRLTVT.

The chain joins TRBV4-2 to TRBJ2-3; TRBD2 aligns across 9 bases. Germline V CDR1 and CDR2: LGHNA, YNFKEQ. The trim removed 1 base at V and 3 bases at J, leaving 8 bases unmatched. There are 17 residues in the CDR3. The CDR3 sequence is CASSQAVSGGPTDTQYF. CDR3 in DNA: TGTGCCAGCAGCCAAGCGGTAAGCGGGGGGCCAACAGATACGCAGTATTTT.

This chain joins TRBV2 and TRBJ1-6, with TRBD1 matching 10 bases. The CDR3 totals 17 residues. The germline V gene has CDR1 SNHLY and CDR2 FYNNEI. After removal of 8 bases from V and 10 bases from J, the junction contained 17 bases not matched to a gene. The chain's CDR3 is CASLPGQGTSRYSPLHF. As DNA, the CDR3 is TGTGCCAGCCTTCCGGGACAGGGGACCTCGAGGTACTCACCCCTCCACTTT.

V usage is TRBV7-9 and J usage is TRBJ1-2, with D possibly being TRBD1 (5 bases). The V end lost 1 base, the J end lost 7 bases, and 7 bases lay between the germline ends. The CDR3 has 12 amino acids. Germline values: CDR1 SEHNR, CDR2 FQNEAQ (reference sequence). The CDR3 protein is CASSLGQTGYTF. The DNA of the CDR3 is TGTGCCAGCAGCTTAGGACAGACTGGCTACACCTTC. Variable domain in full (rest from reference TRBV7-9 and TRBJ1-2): DTGVSQNPRHKITKRGQNVTFRCDPISEHNRLYWYRQTLGQGPEFLTYFQNEAQLEKSRLLSDRFSAERPKGSFSTLEIQRTEQGDSAMYLCASSLGQTGYTFGSGTRLTVV.

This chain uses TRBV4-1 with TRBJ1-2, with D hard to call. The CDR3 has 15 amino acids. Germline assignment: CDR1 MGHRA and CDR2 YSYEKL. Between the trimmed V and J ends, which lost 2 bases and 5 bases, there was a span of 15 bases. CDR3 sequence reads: CASSQLALTTYGYTF. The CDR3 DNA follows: TGCGCCAGCAGCCAATTGGCACTGACGACTTATGGCTACACCTTC.

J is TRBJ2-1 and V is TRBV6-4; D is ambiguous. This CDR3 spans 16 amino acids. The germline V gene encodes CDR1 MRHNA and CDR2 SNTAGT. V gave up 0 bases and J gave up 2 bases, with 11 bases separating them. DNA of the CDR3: TGTGCCAGCAGTGACTCGGTGCCAAACACCTACAATGAGCAGTTCTTC. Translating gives CASSDSVPNTYNEQFF.

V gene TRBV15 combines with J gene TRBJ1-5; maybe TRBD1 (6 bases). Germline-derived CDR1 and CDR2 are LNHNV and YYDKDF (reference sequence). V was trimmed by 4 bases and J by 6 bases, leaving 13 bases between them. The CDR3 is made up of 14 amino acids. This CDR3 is CATSTQGGGQPQHF. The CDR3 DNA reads TGTGCCACCAGCACACAGGGCGGCGGTCAGCCCCAGCATTTT.

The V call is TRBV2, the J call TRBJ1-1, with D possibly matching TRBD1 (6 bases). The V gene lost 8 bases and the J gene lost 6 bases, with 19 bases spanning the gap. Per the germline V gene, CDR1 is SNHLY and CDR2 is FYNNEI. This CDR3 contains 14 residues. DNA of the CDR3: TGTGCCAGCTTACGCACAGGGCGTTACGCTGAAGCTTTCTTT. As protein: CASLRTGRYAEAFF.

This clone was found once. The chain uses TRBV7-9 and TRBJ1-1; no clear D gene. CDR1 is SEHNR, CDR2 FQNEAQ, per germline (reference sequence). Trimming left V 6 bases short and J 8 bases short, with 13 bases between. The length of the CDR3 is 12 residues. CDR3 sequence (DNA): TGTGCCAGCAGTCTTGGGCCCGAGGAAGCTTTCTTT. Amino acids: CASSLGPEEAFF.

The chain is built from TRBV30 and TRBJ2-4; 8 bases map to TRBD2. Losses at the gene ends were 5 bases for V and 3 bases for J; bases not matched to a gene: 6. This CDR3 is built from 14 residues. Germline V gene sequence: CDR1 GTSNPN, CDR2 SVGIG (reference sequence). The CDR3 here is CAWGGSGGKNIQYF. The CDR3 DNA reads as TGTGCCTGGGGGGGGAGCGGGGGCAAAAACATTCAGTACTTC.

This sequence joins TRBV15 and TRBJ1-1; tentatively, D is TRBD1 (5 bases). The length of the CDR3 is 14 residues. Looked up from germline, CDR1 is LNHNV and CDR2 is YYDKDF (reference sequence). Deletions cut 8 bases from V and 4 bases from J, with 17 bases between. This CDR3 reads CATGSGEVGTEAFF. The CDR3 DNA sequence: TGTGCCACCGGCTCGGGGGAGGTAGGCACTGAAGCTTTCTTT.

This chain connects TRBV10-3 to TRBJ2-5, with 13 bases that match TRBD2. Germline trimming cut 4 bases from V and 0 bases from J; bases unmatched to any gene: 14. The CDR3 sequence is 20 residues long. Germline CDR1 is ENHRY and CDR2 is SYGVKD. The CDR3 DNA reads TGTGCCATCAGTGCCGCTCGGACTAGCGGGGGCCCTTATTACCAAGAGACCCAGTACTTC. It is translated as CAISAARTSGGPYYQETQYF.

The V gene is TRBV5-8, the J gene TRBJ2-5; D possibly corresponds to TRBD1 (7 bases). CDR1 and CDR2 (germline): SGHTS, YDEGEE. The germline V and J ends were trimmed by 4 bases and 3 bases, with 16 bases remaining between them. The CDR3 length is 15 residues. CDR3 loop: CASSGGTAPEETQYF. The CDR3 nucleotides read TGTGCCAGCAGCGGAGGGACAGCACCCGAAGAGACCCAGTACTTC.

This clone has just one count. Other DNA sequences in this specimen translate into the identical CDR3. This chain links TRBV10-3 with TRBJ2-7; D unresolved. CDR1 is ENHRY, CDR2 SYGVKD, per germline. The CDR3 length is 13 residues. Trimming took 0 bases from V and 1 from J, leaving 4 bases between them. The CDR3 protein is CAISESLSYEQYF. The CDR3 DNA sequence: TGTGCCATCAGTGAGTCTCTGTCCTACGAGCAGTACTTC.

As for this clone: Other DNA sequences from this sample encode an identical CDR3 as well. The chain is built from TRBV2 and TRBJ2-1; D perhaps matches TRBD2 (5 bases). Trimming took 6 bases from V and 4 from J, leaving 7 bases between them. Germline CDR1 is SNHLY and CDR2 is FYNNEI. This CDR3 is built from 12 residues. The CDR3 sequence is CASRTGYNEQFF. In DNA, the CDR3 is TGTGCCAGCAGGACGGGGTACAATGAGCAGTTCTTC.